The clone carrying this T cell receptor beta chain was observed many times. Germline assignment: CDR1 MNHNY and CDR2 SVGAGI (reference sequence). The CDR3 runs to 12 residues. Trimming removed 4 bases at V and 2 bases at J, with 5 bases between. This entry is derived from a study of early T cells in non-severe SARS-CoV-2 infection. Attachment of unique molecular identifiers to individual cDNA molecules was performed. MiXCR was run by TCRdb on the 5' RACE reads, yielding one entry per CDR3 protein. Of tens of thousands of distinct CDR3 sequences detected, approximately 15% appear once; the ten largest clones hold around 0.5%.

Sequenced input: whole blood. This chain joins TRBV6-6 and TRBJ1-1; no clear D. The clonotype originates from an adult who was a healthcare worker with PCR-confirmed SARS-CoV-2 infection or an uninfected control (not recorded which). CDR3 coding DNA: TGTGCCAGCAGTTCCTACAACACTGAAGCTTTCTTT. It yields the protein CASSSYNTEAFF.